This is a list of T cell receptor beta chains from one sample in a study of shared clonotypes between healthy human individuals. The protocol was immunoSEQ multiplex PCR, while the TCRdb copy is restricted to in-frame clones and leaves out a portion. The sample lists approximately 600,000 clones; approximately 96% were seen once. Specimen: naive CD8+ T cells sorted from blood. The receptors here all came from a woman aged 30 to 39 in good health. Both conserved end residues are part of each CDR3. A D gene is named only where the DNA matches it firmly. Clone size is stated in some rows and not others, as once, few, many or a class when expanded.

j_call	v_call	clone_size	d_call	cdr3_nt	cdr3_aa
TRBJ2-2	TRBV28	.	TRBD1	TGTGCCAGCAGTTTAGCACAGGGGATCGGGGAGCTGTTTTTT	CASSLAQGIGELFF
TRBJ1-3	TRBV16	.	.	TGTGCCAGCAGCCAGTCGGGTGGGAGAAACACCATATATTTT	CASSQSGGRNTIYF
TRBJ1-6	TRBV4-1	.	.	TGCGCCAGCAGCCCGCGGGATAATAATTCACCCCTCCACTTT	CASSPRDNNSPLHF
TRBJ2-7	TRBV27	.	TRBD1	TGTGCCAGGACCCTGGACAGGGGTCCCGAGCAGTACTTC	CARTLDRGPEQYF
TRBJ2-7	TRBV11-2	.	TRBD1	TGTGCCAGCAGCTTATTGGAACAGGGGCGCTACATAAGCTCCTACGAGCAGTACTTC	CASSLLEQGRYISSYEQYF
TRBJ1-1	TRBV6-1	.	.	TGTGCCAGCAGTTTGACAGGAGGGACTGAAGCTTTCTTT	CASSLTGGTEAFF
TRBJ2-7	TRBV19	.	.	TGTGCCAGTAGTATAGCAGCCGGGGCCTACGAGCAGTACTTC	CASSIAAGAYEQYF
TRBJ2-7	TRBV4-1	.	TRBD1	TGCGCCAGCAGCCGAAAGACAGGGGGAACCTCCTACGAGCAGTACTTC	CASSRKTGGTSYEQYF
TRBJ2-7	TRBV7-9	.	TRBD2	TGTGCCAGCAGCCCGGGACTAGCGGAGGCCTACGAGCAGTACTTC	CASSPGLAEAYEQYF
TRBJ2-7	TRBV5-4	once	TRBD2	TGTGCCAGCAGCTGGAGAGCGGGAGGGCTAGTCGACGAGCAGTACTTC	CASSWRAGGLVDEQYF
TRBJ2-2	TRBV5-6	.	.	TGTGCCAGCAGCTGGGGGTTCACCGGGGAGCTGTTTTTT	CASSWGFTGELFF
TRBJ2-7	TRBV11-2	.	.	TGTGCCAGCAGCTTAGTGAAGGACATTCACGAGCAGTACTTC	CASSLVKDIHEQYF
TRBJ2-1	TRBV27	.	.	TGTGCCAGCAGTTCGCGCGGGGCTTACGGTAATGAGCAGTTCTTC	CASSSRGAYGNEQFF
TRBJ2-7	TRBV5-8	.	.	TGTGCCAGCAGCTTCCACGAGCAGTACTTC	CASSFHEQYF
TRBJ2-1	TRBV27	.	TRBD2	TGTGCCAGCAGTTTAGCGGCGACTAGCGGGTACAATGAGCAGTTCTTC	CASSLAATSGYNEQFF
TRBJ2-5	TRBV28	.	.	TGTGCCAGCAGTTTTCAGGGCGGGACGCAGACCCAGTACTTC	CASSFQGGTQTQYF
TRBJ1-5	TRBV19	.	.	TGTGCCAGTAGTATAATCGCGTATGAAAATCAGCCCCAGCATTTT	CASSIIAYENQPQHF
TRBJ1-3	TRBV27	.	.	TGTGCCAGCAGTTTATCACCCGGGTGGTCTGGAAACACCATATATTTT	CASSLSPGWSGNTIYF
TRBJ2-2	TRBV28	.	TRBD2	TGTGCCAGCAGTCCACCCTTAGCGGGAGGGGAAACCGGGGAGCTGTTTTTT	CASSPPLAGGETGELFF
TRBJ2-1	TRBV7-6	.	.	TGTGCCAGCAGCTTAACGGGGAATGAGCAGTTCTTC	CASSLTGNEQFF
TRBJ2-5	TRBV2	.	.	TGTGCCAGCCGTGTGGGAGCTCGGGAGACCCAGTACTTC	CASRVGARETQYF
TRBJ2-7	TRBV2	once	.	TGTGCCAGCAGTGTCCCAAACCCGGGGGACGAGCAGTACTTC	CASSVPNPGDEQYF
TRBJ2-7	TRBV7-8	.	TRBD2	TGTGCCAGCAGCTTTGGGACTAGCGACAGCTACGAGCAGTACTTC	CASSFGTSDSYEQYF
TRBJ2-5	TRBV4-1	once	TRBD2	TGCGCCAGCAGCCCCCGGGCGGCTCAAGCGGGAGGTTCAGGGACCCAGTACTTC	CASSPRAAQAGGSGTQYF
TRBJ2-7	TRBV29-1	.	TRBD2	TGCAGCGTTCAGACTAGCGGGGGCTCCTACGAGCAGTACTTC	CSVQTSGGSYEQYF
TRBJ2-5	TRBV28	.	.	TGTGCCAGCAGTTCGACCGGGACACCTCCAGAGGAGACCCAGTACTTC	CASSSTGTPPEETQYF
TRBJ2-1	TRBV6-5	.	.	TGTGCCAGCAGCCACCAGGGGGGCAATGAGCAGTTCTTC	CASSHQGGNEQFF
TRBJ1-1	TRBV7-9	.	.	TGTGCCAGCAGACCAGGGGCCTTGAACACTGAAGCTTTCTTT	CASRPGALNTEAFF
TRBJ2-7	TRBV6-5	.	.	TGTGCCAGCAAGATCGCACTTCCCTACGAGCAGTACTTC	CASKIALPYEQYF
TRBJ2-1	TRBV11-2	once	TRBD2	TGTGCCAGCACCCTGACTAGCGGGCCCTACAATGAGCAGTTCTTC	CASTLTSGPYNEQFF
TRBJ2-2	TRBV27	.	.	TGTGCCAGCAGTTTCGGGAGTAGCGGGGAGCTGTTTTTT	CASSFGSSGELFF
TRBJ2-1	TRBV29-1	.	.	TGCAGCGTCGTACTAGTGAATGAGCAGTTCTTC	CSVVLVNEQFF
TRBJ2-1	TRBV28	.	TRBD1	TGTGCCAGCAGCCCCTGGGGACAGGGATCCCTAAGCTCCTACAATGAGCAGTTCTTC	CASSPWGQGSLSSYNEQFF
TRBJ1-2	TRBV16	once	.	TGTGCCAGCAGCCCCCCAGGGAACTATGGCTACACCTTC	CASSPPGNYGYTF
TRBJ1-5	TRBV27	.	TRBD1	TGTGCCAGCAGCGCCGGGACAGGGACAAATCAGCCCCAGCATTTT	CASSAGTGTNQPQHF
TRBJ1-5	TRBV9	.	.	TGTGCCAGCAGCGTAGGGTCTACTGGTTATCAGCCCCAGCATTTT	CASSVGSTGYQPQHF
TRBJ2-7	TRBV27	.	.	TGTGCCAGCAGTTTCTGGGGCTACGCCGAGCAGTACTTC	CASSFWGYAEQYF
TRBJ1-6	TRBV11-2	once	.	TGTGCCAGCAGCTTAGGAGCGAGCTCCTATAATTCACCCCTCCACTTT	CASSLGASSYNSPLHF
TRBJ2-7	TRBV19	.	TRBD1	TGTGCCAGTAGCAATGGACAGGGGAGCCTCTACGAGCAGTACTTC	CASSNGQGSLYEQYF
TRBJ2-5	TRBV5-4	.	.	TGTGCCAGCAGCAAAGCCACGGGGGAAGAGTACTTC	CASSKATGEEYF
TRBJ2-7	TRBV27	few	TRBD2	TGTGCCAGCAGTTCGGGGACTAGCGGGAGGGGCGAGCAGTACTTC	CASSSGTSGRGEQYF
TRBJ2-1	TRBV4-2	.	.	TGTGCCAGCAGCCATGCTTCCATATCCCTCTCCTACAATGAGCAGTTCTTC	CASSHASISLSYNEQFF
TRBJ2-7	TRBV6-1	.	.	TGTGCCATGCGGGCCAGGGAGTCGTCCGAGCAGTACTTC	CAMRARESSEQYF